The present entry profiles one T cell receptor (beta chain) with its context. The antigen remains undetermined. The data stem from a study of T cell responses to AZD1222 COVID-19 vaccine. At the level of the study: Pooling was applied to second doses at about 4 or about 12 weeks. Study-level points and caveats: Donors skewed white British and female; clonal diversity was possibly underestimated. Samples come after the peak T cell response, not at day 14. A reported finding is that nearly half of spike-specific TCRs target unmutated variant regions.

Using immunoSEQ multiplex PCR, the repertoire was profiled, and TCRdb retains in-frame clones only, with some absent. The sample lists some 120,000 clones, 90% occurring once. CDR1 is SGHVS and CDR2 is FNYEAQ in the germline V gene. Trimming cost V 6 bases and J 0 bases, with 6 bases left between them. CDR3 length: 13 amino acids. This chain links TRBV7-6 with TRBJ1-3; D remains ambiguous. The origin of this receptor is an adult in good health. Sequencing used peripheral blood, obtained on day 0 of AZD1222 vaccination. The CDR3 DNA reads TGTGCCAGCAGTCCCCTCTCTGGAAACACCATATATTTT. The encoded protein is CASSPLSGNTIYF.